This T cell receptor (beta chain) was captured in a study of OX40 agonist ivuxolimab in advanced cancers. Sequenced by immunoSEQ multiplex PCR; TCRdb stores in-frame clones only, minus some. In the table there are 70,000 to 95,000 clones, about 89% of which are singletons. The germline CDR1 and CDR2 sequences are ENHRY and SYGVKD. The CDR3 has 19 amino acids. V was clipped by 6 bases and J by 4 bases; unmatched bases: 19. The clonotype comes from an adult with an advanced solid tumor such as melanoma, head and neck, liver or kidney cancer. The rearrangement joins TRBV10-3 to TRBJ2-7; 12 bases fit TRBD2. The material sequenced was CD4+ or CD8+ T cells sorted from blood, taken in a trial of the OX40 agonist ivuxolimab. In DNA, the CDR3 is TGTGCCATCAGACGGACGGGACTAGCGGGCAACGCACCTAATTACGAGCAGTACTTC. Amino acid sequence: CAIRRTGLAGNAPNYEQYF.